Here is one TCR beta chain with its context. Living in about two dozen US areas, the participants were between about 18 and 100 years of age. Self-reported history from a screening survey and questionnaire set each donor's cohort. The data derive from a study of blood T cell repertoires in COVID-19. Authors' data handling: By means of reference gene primer amplification, nucleated cell counts were estimated. This table comes from immunoSEQ multiplex PCR, and its TCRdb copy is limited to in-frame clones, with some not included. The DNA was the basis for D and trimming; V, J and clone size are from that table. This table holds around 300,000 clones, around 87% found once. V was cut by 7 bases and J by 8 bases, with 23 bases left in between. The CDR3 totals 15 residues. Germline V gene lookup returns CDR1 LNHDA and CDR2 SQIVND (reference sequence).

The chain combines TRBV19 with TRBJ1-2; tentative D call: TRBD1 (5 bases). The receptor was isolated from a woman between 18 and 29 years old with acute COVID-19. Sequenced material: PBMCs or T cells enriched from blood (not recorded which). CDR3 protein: CASNPRTSVEGGYTF. The CDR3 bases are TGTGCCAGTAACCCGCGAACGTCGGTGGAGGGGGGCTACACCTTC.